One and the same sample provided the 3 T cell receptor beta chains below, sequenced in a study of blood T cells in healthy people across ages. Then a second PCR, running about 6 to 12 cycles, was carried out with a sample-barcoded 5' primer and a J-beta primer mix. Each CDR3 protein is one row after TCRdb ran MiXCR on the 5' RACE reads. The sample yields hundreds of thousands of distinct CDR3 sequences, approximately 60% seen once. Sequencing was done on a sample of blood. Receptors originate from a man aged 35 to 55 in good health.

The V gene is TRBV4-2, the J gene TRBJ1-6; D is undetermined. The CDR3 totals 19 residues. Trimming removed 0 bases from V and 0 bases from J, with 15 bases in between. Germline lookup yields CDR1 LGHNA and CDR2 YNFKEQ. The CDR3 loop reads CASSQERYGGSSYNSPLHF. The CDR3 region has the DNA TGTGCCAGCAGCCAAGAGCGTTACGGCGGGAGCTCCTATAATTCACCCCTCCACTTT.

This clonotype turned up a few times. This chain joins TRBV29-1 and TRBJ2-1; the match to TRBD2 covers 13 bases. V shed 8 bases, J shed 8 bases, and the junction held 6 bases outside the gene matches. Germline V gene data show CDR1 as SQVTM and CDR2 as ANQGSEA. The CDR3 consists of 13 residues. CDR3 bases: TGCAGCACAGGACTAGCGGGAGCTCATGAGCAGTTCTTC. Protein product: CSTGLAGAHEQFF.

This clonotype showed up just a few times. The V call is TRBV24-1, the J call TRBJ2-1, with 10 bases fitting TRBD2. The last part of the DNA fits TRBJ2-7 better; the J call may be wrong. This CDR3 comprises 16 residues. CDR1 is KGHDR and CDR2 is SFDVKD in the germline V gene. DNA of the CDR3: TGTGCCACCAGTGACCCTAGCGGGAGCGCCTACAATGAGCAGTACTTC. Translated: CATSDPSGSAYNEQYF.